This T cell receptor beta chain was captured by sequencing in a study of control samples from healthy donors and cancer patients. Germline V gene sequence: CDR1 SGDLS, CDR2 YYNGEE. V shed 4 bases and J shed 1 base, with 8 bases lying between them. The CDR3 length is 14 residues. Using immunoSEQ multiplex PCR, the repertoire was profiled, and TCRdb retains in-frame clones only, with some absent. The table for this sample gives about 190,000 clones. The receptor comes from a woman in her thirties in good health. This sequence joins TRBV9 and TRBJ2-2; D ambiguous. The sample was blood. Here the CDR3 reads CASSSRRNTGELFF. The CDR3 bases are TGTGCCAGCAGCTCCCGACGGAACACCGGGGAGCTGTTTTTT. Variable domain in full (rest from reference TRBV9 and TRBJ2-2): DSGVTQTPKHLITATGQRVTLRCSPRSGDLSVYWYQQSLDQGLQFLIQYYNGEERAKGNILERFSAQQFPDLHSELNLSSLELGDSALYFCASSSRRNTGELFFGEGSRLTVL.